The entry below gives a single T cell receptor (beta chain) sequence along with its context. Germline CDR1 SGHRS, CDR2 YFSETQ. The CDR3 loop spans 17 amino acids. V was pared by 1 base and J by 0 bases, with 6 bases of the junction left unmatched. Original data processing: In the immunoSEQ data, sequences were junction-only and lacked quality scores, so filtering differed. Data came from immunoSEQ multiplex PCR; TCRdb stores just in-frame clones and leaves some out. The V and J calls and clone size were taken over from that table, and D and trimming were inferred from the DNA. Among over a million clones, 70% to 80% were seen once, and the ten largest hold 0.55% to 0.7%. These data are taken from a study of shared clonotypes between healthy human individuals. The study enrolled healthy HIV-negative adults without recent acute infections or vaccinations as donors.

The J gene is TRBJ2-7, the V gene TRBV5-1, with 11 bases lining up with TRBD2. The receptor was isolated from a man aged 18-30 years in good health. Some clones in this sample may be carry-over from other donors' samples. What was sequenced was memory CD4+ T cells from PBMCs. Described subset: CD45RA-negative fraction. The CDR3 sequence: CASSLIQGLAASYEQYF. The CDR3 bases are TGCGCCAGCAGCTTGATACAGGGACTAGCGGCCTCCTACGAGCAGTACTTC.